This TCR beta chain was identified during a study of identical twins. General study findings and limits: Surplus twin overlap in beta out-of-frame sequences was less pronounced. Diverse VJ usage suggested most zero-insertion clonotypes were not invariant T cells.

Points on this clonotype: The antigen remains unidentified.

Germline V gene lookup returns CDR1 DFQATT and CDR2 SNEGSKA (reference sequence). The CDR3 consists of 11 residues. V was trimmed by 6 bases and J by 6 bases, leaving 8 bases between them. One entry per CDR3 protein, called by TCRdb with MiXCR from the 5' RACE reads. Altogether 250,000 or so distinct CDR3 sequences are present, about 13% being singletons, with the ten largest covering 4% to 5%. These same records also appear under a second study, on yellow fever vaccine responses in identical twins.

What was sequenced was memory (CD45RO+) T cells sorted from blood. This chain links TRBV20-1 with TRBJ2-2; D gene uncertain. The receptor was derived from a woman aged 18 to 35 in good health. For the CDR3, the DNA is TGCAGTGCCCAGGCGGCCGGGGAGCTGTTTTTT. This translates into CSAQAAGELFF.